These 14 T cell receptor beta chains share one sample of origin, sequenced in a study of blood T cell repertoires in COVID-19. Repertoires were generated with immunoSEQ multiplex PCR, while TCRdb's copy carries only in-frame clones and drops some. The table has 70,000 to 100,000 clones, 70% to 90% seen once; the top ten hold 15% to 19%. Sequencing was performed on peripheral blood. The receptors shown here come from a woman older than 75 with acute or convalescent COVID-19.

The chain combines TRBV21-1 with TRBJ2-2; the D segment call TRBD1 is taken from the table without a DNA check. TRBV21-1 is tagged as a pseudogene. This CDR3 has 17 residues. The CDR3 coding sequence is TGTGCCAGCAGCATACCCCGGGACAGGGAGAACACCGGGGAGCTGTTTTTT. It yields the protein CASSIPRDRENTGELFF.

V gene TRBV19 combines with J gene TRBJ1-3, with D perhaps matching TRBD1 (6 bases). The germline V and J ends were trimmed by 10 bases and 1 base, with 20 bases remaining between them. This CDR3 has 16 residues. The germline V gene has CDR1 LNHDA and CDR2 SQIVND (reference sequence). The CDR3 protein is CATHSDSRLSGNTIYF. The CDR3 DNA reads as TGTGCCACCCATTCGGACAGTCGATTATCTGGAAACACCATATATTTT.

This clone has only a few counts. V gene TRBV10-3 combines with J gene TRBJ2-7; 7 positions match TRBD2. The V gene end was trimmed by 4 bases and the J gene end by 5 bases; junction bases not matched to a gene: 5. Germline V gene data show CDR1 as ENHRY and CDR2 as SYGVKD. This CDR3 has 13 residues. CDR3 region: CAISVLGGNEQYF. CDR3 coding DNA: TGTGCCATCAGTGTCTTGGGGGGGAACGAGCAGTACTTC.

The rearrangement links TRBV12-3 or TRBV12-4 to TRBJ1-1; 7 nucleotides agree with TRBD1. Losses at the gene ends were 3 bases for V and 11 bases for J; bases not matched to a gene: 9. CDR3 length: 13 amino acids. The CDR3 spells CASSFQGGFGAFF. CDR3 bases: TGTGCCAGCAGTTTCCAAGGGGGCTTTGGGGCTTTCTTT.

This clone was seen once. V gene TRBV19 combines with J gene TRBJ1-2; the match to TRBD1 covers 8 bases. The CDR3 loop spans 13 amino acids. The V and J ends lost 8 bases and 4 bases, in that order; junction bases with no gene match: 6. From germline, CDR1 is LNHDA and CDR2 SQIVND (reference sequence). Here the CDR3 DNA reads TGTGCCAGTTCAGGGGGCACCGGCTATGGCTACACCTTC. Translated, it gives CASSGGTGYGYTF. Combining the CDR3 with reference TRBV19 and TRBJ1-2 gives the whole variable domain DGGITQSPKYLFRKEGQNVTLSCEQNLNHDAMYWYRQDPGQGLRLIYYSQIVNDFQKGDIAEGYSVSREKKESFPLTVTSAQKNPTAFYLCASSGGTGYGYTFGSGTRLTVV.

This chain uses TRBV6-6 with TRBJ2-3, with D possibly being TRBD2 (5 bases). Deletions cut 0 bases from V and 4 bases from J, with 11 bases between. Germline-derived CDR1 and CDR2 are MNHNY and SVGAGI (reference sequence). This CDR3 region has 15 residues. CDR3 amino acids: CASSYSGSRADTQYF. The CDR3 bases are TGTGCCAGCAGTTACTCAGGGAGTAGGGCAGATACGCAGTATTTT.

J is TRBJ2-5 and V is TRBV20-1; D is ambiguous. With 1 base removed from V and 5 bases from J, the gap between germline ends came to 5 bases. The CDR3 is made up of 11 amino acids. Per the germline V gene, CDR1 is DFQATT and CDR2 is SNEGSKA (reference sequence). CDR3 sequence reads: CSARGQETQYF. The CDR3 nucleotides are TGCAGTGCTAGAGGGCAGGAGACCCAGTACTTC.

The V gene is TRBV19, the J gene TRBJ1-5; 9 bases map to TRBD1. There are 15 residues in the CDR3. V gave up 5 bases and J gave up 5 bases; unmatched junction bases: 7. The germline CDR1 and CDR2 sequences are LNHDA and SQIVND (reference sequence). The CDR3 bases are TGTGCCAGTAGTGGCCCCTACAGGGGGCATCAGCCCCAGCATTTT. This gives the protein CASSGPYRGHQPQHF.

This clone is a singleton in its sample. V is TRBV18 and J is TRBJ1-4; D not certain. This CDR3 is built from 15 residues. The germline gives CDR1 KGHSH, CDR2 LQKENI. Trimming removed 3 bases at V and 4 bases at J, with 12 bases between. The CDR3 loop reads CASSPSNGLNEKLFF. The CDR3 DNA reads TGTGCCAGCTCACCCTCTAACGGACTTAATGAAAAACTGTTTTTT.

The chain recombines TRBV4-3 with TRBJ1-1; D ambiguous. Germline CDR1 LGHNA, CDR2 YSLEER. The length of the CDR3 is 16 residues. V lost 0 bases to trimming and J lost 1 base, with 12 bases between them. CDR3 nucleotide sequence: TGCGCCAGCAGCCAAGATGTGGGGAGGAGGAACACTGAAGCTTTCTTT. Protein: CASSQDVGRRNTEAFF.

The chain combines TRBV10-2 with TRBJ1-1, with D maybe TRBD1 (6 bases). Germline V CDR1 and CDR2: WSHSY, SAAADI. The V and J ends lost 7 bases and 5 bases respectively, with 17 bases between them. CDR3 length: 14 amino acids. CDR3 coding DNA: TGCGCCAGCATCCTACAGGGAGGGCGGACTGAAGCTTTCTTT. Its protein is CASILQGGRTEAFF.

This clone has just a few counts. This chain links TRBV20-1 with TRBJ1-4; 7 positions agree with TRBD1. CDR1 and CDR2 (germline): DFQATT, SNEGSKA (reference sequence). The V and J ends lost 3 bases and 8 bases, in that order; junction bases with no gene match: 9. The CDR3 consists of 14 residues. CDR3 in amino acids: CSASAPGQHEKLFF. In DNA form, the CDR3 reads TGCAGTGCTAGTGCCCCGGGACAGCACGAAAAACTGTTTTTT.

The CDR3 loop reads CASSEGAQSGSPLHF. The CDR3 bases are TGTGCCAGCAGTGAAGGGGCGCAGAGTGGATCACCCCTCCACTTT. V and J are TRBV6-1 and TRBJ1-6; D is ambiguous. The CDR3 has 15 amino acids. Trimming removed 1 base from V and 10 bases from J, with 14 bases in between. CDR1 and CDR2 from the germline V gene are MNHNS and SASEGT.

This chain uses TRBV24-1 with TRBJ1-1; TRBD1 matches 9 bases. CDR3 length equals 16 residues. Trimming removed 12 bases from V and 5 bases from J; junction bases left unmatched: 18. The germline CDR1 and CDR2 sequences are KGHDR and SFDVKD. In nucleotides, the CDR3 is TGTGCCGCCAAGGAAGTCCAGGACAGGGGTGGTACTGAAGCTTTCTTT. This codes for CAAKEVQDRGGTEAFF.